This TCR beta chain was obtained from a study of blood T cell repertoires in COVID-19 (dated by TCRdb to the early 2020s). For the study in its entirety: Samples covering the acute and convalescent phases of COVID-19 were provided by collaborators in the United States, Italy and Spain. Samples came from the ongoing ImmuneRACE study (first 160 participants) plus 1,254 subjects from 6 global collaborators. Subjects who had been exposed to COVID-19, were actively infected with it, or had recovered from it provided the deeply sampled blood TCRbeta repertoires that made up the dataset. A de-identified subject ID, COVID-19 status, age in years and sex were almost always included in the sample metadata. HLA class I and class II types, where available, came from metadata supplied by the sample provider rather than from assay-based typing. The material from the prospective study consisted of cDNA or gDNA derived from T cells, B-cell-depleted T cells, or PBMCs. The repertoires were released in a freely available public database meant as a resource for research on the immune response to SARS-CoV-2.

Broader findings and caveats from the paper: Clinical and demographic metadata were provided uncurated, with the amount varying by source and participant.

TCRbeta CDR3 regions were amplified from genomic DNA by means of the immunoSEQ Assay, a bias-controlled multiplex PCR. The original methods were these. Nucleated cell counts per sample were estimated from amplification of reference gene primers within the assay. To quantify the absolute abundance of each unique TCRbeta CDR3 rearrangement, sequence reads were collapsed and filtered. For each sample, productive Simpson clonality was calculated as the square root of Simpson's diversity index over productive rearrangements. In TCRdb, the immuneACCESS table is reduced to in-frame sequences with V and J assigned. These tables do not hold every clone; where another copy was compared, an unresolved V gene accounts for under half, and the others remain unexplained. D and trimming were read from the DNA, whereas the V and J calls and clone size are those reported in that table. A total of 100,000 to 150,000 clones appear in this sample, more than 60% of them only once. Approximately 2% of the sample is in the top ten clones.

This clone was recorded a few times. The antigen this receptor binds is unknown. The record has no base qualities; no much larger clone is one base away. The same CDR3 also results from other DNA sequences found in this sample. Whole blood was collected in K2EDTA tubes by collaborating institutions according to the institutions' own protocols. For TCRbeta analysis, collaborators shipped samples in one of three forms: frozen whole blood, isolated PBMCs, or DNA extracted from either of those sample types. Counted from cysteine to phenylalanine, this CDR3 has 12 amino acids. This entry keeps only the CDR3 DNA: 36 bases, framed from base 1. Taken from the germline V gene (reference sequence), the CDR1 and CDR2 loops are MNHNY and SVGAGI. V sheds 0 bases and J sheds 7 bases, leaving 4 bases between their ends.

This sequence originates from a woman between 70 and 85 years old with acute or convalescent COVID-19. The sample consisted of peripheral blood. The chain is made from TRBV6-6 and TRBJ2-1, with no confident D gene call. This receptor carries the CDR3 CASSYSRNEQFF. The DNA reads as follows: TGTGCCAGCAGTTACTCGCGTAATGAGCAGTTCTTC.